This T cell receptor beta chain was sequenced for a study of T cell responses to AZD1222 COVID-19 vaccine. Regarding the study as a whole: Regions left unmutated in variants are reportedly the target of nearly half of spike-specific TCRs. Donors, mostly white British, included more females; clonal diversity was possibly underestimated.

The CDR3 consists of 13 residues. V shed 3 bases and J shed 6 bases, with 9 bases lying between them. Germline V CDR1 and CDR2: SGHTA, FQGTGA. Profiled with immunoSEQ multiplex PCR; TCRdb holds only in-frame clones, not every one. This table holds some 83,000 clones, about 89% found once. This clone was observed once. Its antigen remains unknown. The chain links TRBV7-3 to TRBJ2-1; tentative D call: TRBD1 (5 bases). The TCR was taken from an adult who received the AZD1222 COVID-19 vaccine. The sequences come from peripheral blood, collected 28 days after the second AZD1222 dose. The CDR3 loop reads CASSFQGGNEQFF. CDR3 bases: TGTGCCAGCAGCTTTCAGGGTGGCAATGAGCAGTTCTTC.